The 9 T cell receptor beta chains presented below share a single source sample, sequenced in a study of post-analysis software for immune sequencing data. Study-wide results and limits: TRBV segments more frequent in patients than in controls numbered several and included TRBV5-6, TRBV5-1 and TRBV20-1.

Unique-molecular-identifier-tagged TCR beta cDNA libraries were used. Each CDR3 protein is one row after TCRdb ran MiXCR on the PCR reads. The sample lists hundreds of thousands of distinct CDR3 sequences; roughly 45% were seen once. These receptors' antigens are unknown. The source material was blood. The receptor source for this set is a girl between 10 and 17 years old with multiple sclerosis.

This clonotype was seen only a few times. V gene TRBV7-2 combines with J gene TRBJ2-3; D possibly corresponds to TRBD2 (5 bases). The CDR3 runs to 14 residues. V was clipped by 5 bases and J by 2 bases, with 11 bases between them. Germline CDR1 reads SGHTA; CDR2 reads FQGNSA. The CDR3 loop is CASSPGRDTDTQYF. For the CDR3, the DNA is TGTGCCAGCAGCCCTGGTCGGGACACAGATACGCAGTATTTT. The full variable domain, with the rest looked up from reference TRBV7-2 and TRBJ2-3, is GAGVSQSPSNKVTEKGKDVELRCDPISGHTALYWYRQSLGQGLEFLIYFQGNSAPDKSGLPSDRFSAERTGGSVSTLTIQRTQQEDSAVYLCASSPGRDTDTQYFGPGTRLTVL.

The chain employs TRBV21-1 and TRBJ1-4. TRBV21-1 is recorded as a pseudogene. This CDR3 comprises 15 residues. The DNA for the CDR3 is TGTGCCAGCACTGGGAGGGGGTACTCCCTTGAGGGACTGTTTTTT. The encoded protein is CASTGRGYSLEGLFF.

The chain is built from TRBV20-1 and TRBJ2-1; D is perhaps TRBD1 or TRBD2 (5 bases each). V was shortened by 3 bases and J by 4 bases, with 10 bases between the two germline ends. In germline, CDR1 is DFQATT, CDR2 SNEGSKA (reference sequence). This CDR3 is built from 13 residues. The CDR3 nucleotides read TGCAGTGCTAGCGGGAAGGGGTACAATGAGCAGTTCTTC. It specifies CSASGKGYNEQFF.

The V call is TRBV7-6, the J call TRBJ2-3, with TRBD2 matching over 7 bases. The CDR3 is 16 residues long. Trimming removed 5 bases from V and 4 bases from J; junction bases left unmatched: 12. Germline lookup yields CDR1 SGHVS and CDR2 FNYEAQ. The CDR3 DNA follows: TGTGCCAGCAGCAACCGGCTAGCGGAAGGCGCAGATACGCAGTATTTT. Translating gives CASSNRLAEGADTQYF.

The chain links TRBV7-3 to TRBJ2-1, with D perhaps TRBD2 (6 bases). The ends were cut back, 0 bases at V and 7 bases at J, with 10 bases in the middle. The CDR3 totals 14 residues. In germline, CDR1 is SGHTA, CDR2 FQGTGA. The CDR3 region is CASSLTGSGNEQFF. The CDR3 DNA follows: TGTGCCAGCAGCTTAACCGGGAGTGGGAATGAGCAGTTCTTC.

CDR3: CAISESSIPGENIQYF. DNA for the CDR3: TGTGCCATCAGTGAGTCGAGTATTCCAGGGGAAAACATTCAGTACTTC. The V call is TRBV10-3, the J call TRBJ2-4; D is possibly TRBD1 (6 bases). This CDR3 has 16 residues. V lost 0 bases and J lost 5, with 14 bases in between. CDR1 is ENHRY, CDR2 SYGVKD, per germline.

This clonotype was observed once. The CDR3 bases are TGTGCCAGCAGCTTAGGTGACCGACACCAAGAGACCCAGTACTTC. Translated: CASSLGDRHQETQYF. V and J are TRBV7-2 and TRBJ2-5; no firm D call. Trimming stripped 1 base from V and 0 bases from J, with 9 bases between. The CDR3 contains 15 residues. CDR1 is SGHTA and CDR2 is FQGNSA in the germline V gene.

The rearrangement joins TRBV6-5 to TRBJ1-2, with a weak D call TRBD1 (5 bases). Germline loops: CDR1 MNHEY, CDR2 SVGAGI. This CDR3 spans 12 amino acids. Trimming cost V 10 bases and J 3 bases, with 12 bases left between them. Written as DNA, the CDR3 is TGTGCCATCTTCAGGGAGGACTATGGCTACACCTTC. It is translated as CAIFREDYGYTF.

V gene TRBV5-1 combines with J gene TRBJ2-5, with D perhaps given as TRBD1 or TRBD2 (5 bases each). This CDR3 has 14 residues. The V gene lost 0 bases and the J gene lost 11 bases, with 17 bases spanning the gap. CDR1 and CDR2 from the germline V gene are SGHRS and YFSETQ. CDR3 DNA: TGCGCCAGCAGCTTGGCGGGGCAGGCTCTCGCGCAGTACTTC. It yields the protein CASSLAGQALAQYF.